Below are 5 T cell receptor beta chains sequenced from a single sample in a study of OX40 agonist ivuxolimab in advanced cancers. The protocol used for the library was the immunoSEQ multiplex PCR assay. The clones in this table, taken by TCRdb from immuneACCESS, are in-frame only. Not every clone is retained; where verified, under half of the shortfall comes from an unresolved V gene, and the cause of the rest is unknown. Present in this sample are some 62,000 clones, 92% of which were seen just once. Approximately 0.64% of the sample belongs to the ten largest clones. Sequenced here: CD4+ or CD8+ T cells sorted from blood, sampled in a trial of the OX40 agonist ivuxolimab. The source of these receptors is an adult with an advanced solid tumor such as melanoma, head and neck, liver or kidney cancer.

The chain has TRBV5-1 and TRBJ2-3, with TRBD2 matching 10 bases. The J segment lost 5 bases and the V segment lost 0 bases, leaving 6 bases of the junction unmatched. This CDR3 region has 16 residues. CDR1 and CDR2 from the germline V gene are SGHRS and YFSETQ. The CDR3: CASSLVSSGGGDTQYF. Written as DNA, the CDR3 is TGCGCCAGCAGCTTGGTTTCTAGCGGGGGTGGAGATACGCAGTATTTT.

The genes are TRBV7-9 and TRBJ1-1; no reliable D call. V dropped 1 base and J dropped 2 bases, with 23 bases sitting between them. Germline-derived CDR1 and CDR2 are SEHNR and FQNEAQ (reference sequence). The CDR3 length is 19 residues. The CDR3 region has the DNA TGTGCCAGCAGCTTAGGACTTGTTGGGTCCGCTATCCGTAACACTGAAGCTTTCTTT. This sequence encodes CASSLGLVGSAIRNTEAFF.

V is TRBV5-1 and J is TRBJ2-7; unclear D gene. The V end was cut by 5 bases, the J end by 3 bases, with 18 bases between. Per germline, CDR1 SGHRS and CDR2 YFSETQ. This CDR3 is built from 15 residues. Written as DNA, the CDR3 is TGCGCCAGCAGTCCTGCGATGCCAGGATACTACGAGCAGTACTTC. As protein: CASSPAMPGYYEQYF.

The chain employs TRBV7-9 and TRBJ2-2, with D tentatively TRBD1 (6 bases). The CDR3 sequence is 15 residues long. In germline, CDR1 is SEHNR, CDR2 FQNEAQ (reference sequence). Trimming took 5 bases from V and 6 from J, leaving 16 bases between them. CDR3 sequence reads: CASSPGLGAAGELFF. The CDR3 bases are TGTGCCAGCAGCCCAGGTTTGGGGGCGGCCGGGGAGCTGTTTTTT.

The chain has TRBV7-8 and TRBJ2-7; D unclear. Germline-derived CDR1 and CDR2 are SGHVS and FQNEAQ. The CDR3 extends over 14 amino acids. The V and J ends lost 0 bases and 1 base respectively, with 7 bases between them. CDR3 in DNA: TGTGCCAGCAGCTTAGCCGGCAGTTCCTACGAGCAGTACTTC. Its translation is CASSLAGSSYEQYF.